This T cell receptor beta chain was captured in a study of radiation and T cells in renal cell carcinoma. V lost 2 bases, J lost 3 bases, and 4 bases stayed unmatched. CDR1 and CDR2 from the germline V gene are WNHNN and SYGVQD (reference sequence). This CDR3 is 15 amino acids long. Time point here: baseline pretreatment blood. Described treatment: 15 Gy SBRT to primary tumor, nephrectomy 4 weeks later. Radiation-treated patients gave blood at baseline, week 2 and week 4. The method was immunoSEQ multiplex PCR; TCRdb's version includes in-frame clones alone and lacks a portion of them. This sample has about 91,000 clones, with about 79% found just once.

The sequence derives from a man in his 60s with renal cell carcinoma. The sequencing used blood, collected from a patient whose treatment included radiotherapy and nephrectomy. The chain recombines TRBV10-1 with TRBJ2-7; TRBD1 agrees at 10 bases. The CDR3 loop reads CASSERQGANYEQYF. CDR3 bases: TGCGCCAGCAGTGAGAGACAGGGGGCGAACTACGAGCAGTACTTC.